This TCR beta chain was sequenced in a study of T cell responses to AZD1222 COVID-19 vaccine. Looking at the study overall: Second-dose groups at about 4 or about 12 weeks were pooled. General study results and limits: Spike was spanned by vaccine-associated CD4 TCRs, with dominance at 160-218 and 743-854.

The assay was immunoSEQ multiplex PCR, and TCRdb's table has in-frame clones only and misses some. This table holds about 180,000 clones, over 75% found once. For this clone: Its antigen is unidentified.

Germline V gene data show CDR1 as SGHDT and CDR2 as YYEEEE. This CDR3 region has 11 residues. The V end was cut by 1 base, the J end by 14 bases, with 10 bases between. This clonotype was sampled from an adult in good health. The V gene is TRBV5-6, the J gene TRBJ2-1; D is unclear. The sample consisted of peripheral blood, taken on day 0 of AZD1222 vaccination. This chain's CDR3 is CASSLTQKEFF. The CDR3 DNA is TGTGCCAGCAGCTTGACTCAAAAGGAGTTCTTC.